The rows below give T cell receptor beta chains drawn from one sample of a study of cytomegalovirus exposure and HLA in healthy donors. This table comes from immunoSEQ multiplex PCR, and its TCRdb copy is limited to in-frame clones, with some not included. Of tens of thousands of clones in the sample, approximately 93% were seen once. Sequencing was done on a sample of PBMCs. The receptor source for this set is a woman between 25 and 40 years old in good health and CMV-seropositive. The CDR3 runs from the conserved cysteine through the conserved F or W. The D gene is left open where the match is weak. Expanded clones are given a class, and other clones once, few, many or no size at all.

clone_size	j_call	v_call	d_call	cdr3_aa	cdr3_nt
-	TRBJ2-3	TRBV5-1	TRBD2	CASRGTSGSTDTQYF	TGCGCCAGCCGGGGGACTAGCGGGAGCACAGATACGCAGTATTTT
-	TRBJ2-7	TRBV6-9	-	CASSRQISYEQYF	TGTGCCAGCAGCAGACAGATATCCTACGAGCAGTACTTC
once	TRBJ2-3	TRBV5-1	TRBD2	CASRSSAVAGVGGGLGDTQYF	TGCGCCAGCCGCAGTAGCGCCGTCGCGGGAGTCGGGGGTGGGCTGGGAGATACGCAGTATTTT
-	TRBJ2-7	TRBV7-9	TRBD2	CASSLISGRVGEQYF	TGTGCCAGCAGCTTGATTTCAGGGAGGGTGGGCGAGCAGTACTTC
-	TRBJ2-2	TRBV23-1	TRBD1	CASSKPGQGPVNTGELFF	TGCGCCAGCAGTAAGCCGGGACAGGGGCCGGTAAACACCGGGGAGCTGTTTTTT
-	TRBJ2-5	TRBV19	TRBD1	CASSAGQGMETQYF	TGTGCCAGTAGTGCGGGACAGGGCATGGAGACCCAGTACTTC
-	TRBJ1-5	TRBV7-2	-	CASSLDSYSNQPQHF	TGTGCCAGCAGCTTGGACAGTTATAGCAATCAGCCCCAGCATTTT
-	TRBJ2-7	TRBV5-1	TRBD2	CASSSGLAGGPEIGQYF	TGCGCCAGCAGCTCCGGACTAGCGGGAGGGCCCGAAATCGGGCAGTACTTC
-	TRBJ2-1	TRBV10-3	TRBD2	CAISGWGDYYNEQFF	TGTGCCATCAGTGGATGGGGGGACTACTACAATGAGCAGTTCTTC
-	TRBJ2-7	TRBV10-2	TRBD2	CASWEPGLAGRTRYEQYF	TGCGCCAGTTGGGAACCGGGACTAGCGGGAAGGACCCGGTACGAGCAGTACTTC
-	TRBJ2-7	TRBV6-5	-	CASSSRYEQYF	TGTGCCAGCAGTTCCCGCTACGAGCAGTACTTC
once	TRBJ1-3	TRBV7-9	-	CASSPGSIISGNTIYF	TGTGCCAGCAGCCCAGGGTCGATTATCTCTGGAAACACCATATATTTT
-	TRBJ2-6	TRBV28	-	CASSLSGLGSGANVLTF	TGTGCCAGCAGTTTATCAGGGTTAGGCTCTGGGGCCAACGTCCTGACTTTC
few	TRBJ2-7	TRBV6-1	-	CASQQGLGSYEQYF	TGTGCCAGCCAACAGGGTTTGGGTTCCTACGAGCAGTACTTC
-	TRBJ2-1	TRBV7-2	TRBD2	CASSSQTSINEQFF	TGTGCCAGCAGCTCCCAGACTAGCATCAATGAGCAGTTCTTC
-	TRBJ2-5	TRBV5-4	TRBD1	CASSPDGRGGLQETQYF	TGTGCCAGCAGTCCCGATGGGCGAGGGGGCCTCCAAGAGACCCAGTACTTC
-	TRBJ2-5	TRBV29-1	-	CSVETRQETQYF	TGCAGCGTAGAAACTAGGCAAGAGACCCAGTACTTC
-	TRBJ2-7	TRBV7-9	TRBD2	CASSSVGAGPYEQYF	TGTGCCAGCAGCTCTGTGGGAGCGGGGCCCTACGAGCAGTACTTC
once	TRBJ2-7	TRBV7-8	TRBD1	CASSSPYRDRVGYEQYF	TGTGCCAGCAGCTCCCCATACCGGGACAGGGTTGGCTACGAGCAGTACTTC
-	TRBJ2-7	TRBV28	-	CASSLISGAAYEQYF	TGTGCCAGCAGTTTGATTAGCGGAGCTGCCTACGAGCAGTACTTC
-	TRBJ2-7	TRBV5-6	TRBD2	CASSSTSGTGQYF	TGTGCCAGCAGCTCGACTAGCGGGACTGGGCAGTACTTC
-	TRBJ2-1	TRBV28	TRBD2	CASSPGLAENEQFF	TGTGCCAGCAGTCCTGGACTAGCGGAGAATGAGCAGTTCTTC
-	TRBJ2-5	TRBV25-1	-	CASGDSNQETQYF	TGTGCCAGCGGTGACTCTAACCAAGAGACCCAGTACTTC
-	TRBJ2-5	TRBV28	-	CASSLSGLQAQETQYF	TGTGCCAGCAGTTTATCCGGCCTTCAGGCCCAAGAGACCCAGTACTTC
-	TRBJ2-3	TRBV5-1	-	CASSLPTDPFRLITSTDTQYF	TGCGCCAGCAGCTTGCCCACAGACCCCTTTCGACTAATTACTAGCACAGATACGCAGTATTTT
-	TRBJ2-1	TRBV28	TRBD2	CASSFPLLAGDLNEQFF	TGTGCCAGCAGTTTCCCCCTCCTAGCGGGAGACCTCAATGAGCAGTTCTTC
-	TRBJ2-7	TRBV5-1	TRBD2	CASSVGLAVTYEQYF	TGCGCCAGCAGCGTTGGACTAGCGGTTACCTACGAGCAGTACTTC
-	TRBJ1-2	TRBV27	TRBD1	CASSFLGDRTNYGYTF	TGTGCCAGCAGTTTCCTCGGGGACAGGACTAACTATGGCTACACCTTC
-	TRBJ2-1	TRBV7-2	TRBD2	CASSLVSGRRNEQFF	TGTGCCAGCAGCTTAGTTAGCGGGAGGAGGAATGAGCAGTTCTTC
-	TRBJ2-1	TRBV7-2	TRBD2	CASSLAGLAGGASSYNEQFF	TGTGCCAGCAGCTTAGCGGGACTAGCGGGAGGTGCGAGCTCCTACAATGAGCAGTTCTTC
-	TRBJ2-1	TRBV29-1	TRBD2	CSVEGLAGIYREQFF	TGCAGCGTTGAAGGCCTAGCGGGAATCTATCGGGAGCAGTTCTTC
-	TRBJ1-2	TRBV19	TRBD1	CASSSGTGNYGYTF	TGTGCCAGTAGTTCCGGGACAGGGAACTATGGCTACACCTTC
-	TRBJ2-1	TRBV9	-	CASSAAGAGYNEQFF	TGTGCCAGCAGCGCAGCAGGGGCCGGTTACAATGAGCAGTTCTTC
-	TRBJ2-2	TRBV6-6	TRBD1	CASSGQGPLTGELFF	TGTGCCAGCAGTGGACAGGGACCTTTGACCGGGGAGCTGTTTTTT
-	TRBJ1-2	TRBV7-8	TRBD1	CASSTRQGSYGYTF	TGTGCCAGCAGCACCAGACAGGGGAGTTATGGCTACACCTTC
once	TRBJ2-7	TRBV6-5	TRBD2	CASRGLAGVYSTF	TGTGCCAGCAGGGGACTAGCGGGAGTTTACAGTACCTTC
-	TRBJ1-4	TRBV28	-	CASGTLYEKLFF	TGTGCCAGCGGGACATTATATGAAAAACTGTTTTTT
-	TRBJ1-2	TRBV5-8	-	CASSLVGWHGYTF	TGTGCCAGCAGCTTGGTTGGCTGGCACGGCTACACCTTC
-	TRBJ1-5	TRBV5-6	-	CASSSAGSTLSQPQHF	TGTGCCAGCAGCTCCGCCGGGTCAACCTTAAGTCAGCCCCAGCATTTT
-	TRBJ1-5	TRBV7-2	-	CASSQGRNQPQHF	TGTGCCAGCAGCCAGGGGCGCAATCAGCCCCAGCATTTT
-	TRBJ2-7	TRBV28	-	CASSLAGRELYF	TGTGCCAGCAGTTTAGCGGGGCGAGAACTGTACTTC
-	TRBJ1-5	TRBV28	TRBD1	CASSTGGGQPQHF	TGTGCCAGCAGTACAGGGGGAGGACAGCCCCAGCATTTT
-	TRBJ1-2	TRBV6-4	-	CASRSDSTYGYTF	TGTGCCAGCAGATCTGACAGCACCTATGGCTACACCTTC
-	TRBJ2-1	TRBV25-1	-	CASSEPGGHYNEQFF	TGTGCCAGCAGTGAACCAGGGGGGCACTACAATGAGCAGTTCTTC
-	TRBJ1-1	TRBV6-6	-	CASSFTSTEAFF	TGTGCCAGCAGTTTCACTAGCACTGAAGCTTTCTTT
-	TRBJ2-2	TRBV14	-	CASSQAISGELFF	TGTGCCAGCAGCCAGGCCATTTCCGGGGAGCTGTTTTTT
-	TRBJ2-7	TRBV7-8	TRBD2	CASSSASGRNYEQYF	TGTGCCAGCAGCTCTGCTAGCGGGAGAAACTACGAGCAGTACTTC
-	TRBJ1-4	TRBV6-5	-	CASSYSGGGNEKLFF	TGTGCCAGCAGTTACAGTGGGGGAGGGAATGAAAAACTGTTTTTT
-	TRBJ2-1	TRBV7-9	-	CASSLIVGAEQFF	TGTGCCAGCAGCTTGATCGTTGGGGCTGAGCAGTTCTTC
-	TRBJ1-2	TRBV5-6	TRBD1	CASGAGTGGRGADYTF	TGTGCCAGCGGAGCCGGGACAGGGGGTCGAGGTGCGGATTACACCTTC
-	TRBJ2-5	TRBV7-9	-	CASSLRAGEETQYF	TGTGCCAGCAGTCTTAGGGCAGGGGAGGAGACCCAGTACTTC
-	TRBJ2-7	TRBV6-6	TRBD2	CASSYSIAGGPREQYF	TGTGCCAGCAGTTACTCGATAGCGGGAGGGCCAAGGGAGCAGTACTTC
-	TRBJ1-1	TRBV30	TRBD1	CAGTGNEAFF	TGTGCCGGGACAGGGAATGAAGCTTTCTTT
-	TRBJ2-1	TRBV28	TRBD2	CASSSSGRGGLFVYNEQFF	TGTGCCAGCAGTTCTAGCGGGAGAGGGGGCCTTTTTGTCTACAATGAGCAGTTCTTC
-	TRBJ1-4	TRBV5-5	TRBD1	CASQLTGGEKLFF	TGTGCCAGCCAGTTGACAGGGGGCGAAAAACTGTTTTTT
-	TRBJ1-5	TRBV28	-	CASSFSGNNQPQHF	TGTGCCAGCAGTTTTTCAGGGAACAATCAGCCCCAGCATTTT
once	TRBJ1-1	TRBV5-1	TRBD1	CAGSLAGTGVTEAFF	TGCGCCGGCAGCTTGGCCGGGACAGGGGTGACTGAAGCTTTCTTT
few	TRBJ2-3	TRBV2	TRBD2	CASSELAGDIGDTQYF	TGTGCCAGCAGTGAACTAGCGGGGGATATTGGAGATACGCAGTATTTT